The TCR beta chain described here comes from a study of human T cells and chemical hapten exposure. The time point denotes: patch test 3, about 24 weeks after DPC sensitization. Sample treatment: therapeutic diphenylcyclopropenone sensitization with weekly scalp DPC. This CDR3 has 10 amino acids. Deletions cut 6 bases from V and 2 bases from J, with 4 bases between. CDR1 is SQVTM and CDR2 is ANQGSEA in the germline V gene. TCRdb reprocessed the RACE reads via MiXCR and lists one record per CDR3 protein. Of over 80,000 distinct CDR3 sequences in the sample, about a tenth were seen once. This chain joins TRBV29-1 and TRBJ2-5; D ambiguous. This specimen consisted of whole blood, obtained in connection with sensitization to the hapten diphenylcyclopropenone (DPC). The receptor's source is a young woman with alopecia areata. Some clones in this sample may be carry-over from other donors' samples. Written as DNA, the CDR3 is TGCAGCGTAACTCAAGAGACCCAGTACTTC. This sequence encodes CSVTQETQYF.